Each of the 19 T cell receptor beta chains below was sequenced from the same sample in a study of regulatory T cells in long-lasting Graves disease. Specified time point: persistent/refractory GD, antithyroid drugs over 5 years with positive TRAb. TCR sequences were obtained from RNA taken from PBMCs. Combining iRepertoire HTBI primers with Arm-PCR of CDR3 regions, the authors built TCR beta libraries. Each CDR3 protein is one row after TCRdb ran MiXCR on the multiplex PCR reads. The sample records nearly 350,000 distinct CDR3 sequences, around 20% being singletons. Material: peripheral blood mononuclear cells (PBMCs), obtained when the disease was refractory, from a patient treated with antithyroid drugs. The receptors stem from a female donor with Graves disease.

The chain joins TRBV11-2 to TRBJ2-3; 7 bases map to TRBD2. The V segment lost 1 base and the J segment 5 bases; nucleotides outside the gene matches: 9. Germline lookup yields CDR1 SGHAT and CDR2 FQNNGV. This CDR3 contains 16 residues. CDR3: CASSLVPSGPGDTQYF. The CDR3 region has the DNA TGTGCCAGCAGCTTAGTCCCTAGCGGTCCGGGAGATACGCAGTATTTT.

The chain employs TRBV7-2 and TRBJ1-2; possible D gene TRBD1, 5 bases. This CDR3 comprises 13 residues. Trimming stripped 5 bases from V and 3 bases from J, with 10 bases between. CDR1 and CDR2 (germline): SGHTA, FQGNSA. The CDR3 sequence is CASSTDTYYGYTF. CDR3 bases: TGTGCCAGCAGCACGGACACTTACTATGGCTACACCTTC.

Remarks on this clonotype: This clone may be a read error of a much larger clone one base away. The V gene is TRBV12-3 or TRBV12-4, the J gene TRBJ2-7; 7 bases are shared with TRBD1. The ends lost 4 bases at V and 12 bases at J; junction bases unmatched: 12. The length of the CDR3 is 13 residues. The CDR3 protein is CASSSAWSGGRYF. The CDR3, as DNA: TGTGCCAGCAGTTCAGCGTGGTCAGGGGGTCGGTACTTC.

The chain couples TRBV6-9 to TRBJ1-2, with D uncertain. The V and J ends lost 4 bases and 8 bases respectively, with 8 bases between them. The CDR3 length is 11 residues. CDR1 MNHGY and CDR2 SVAAGI come from the germline V gene. The CDR3 DNA reads TGTGCCAGCAGTTCCAAGCGGGGCTACACCTTC. Protein sequence: CASSSKRGYTF.

The table lists this clonotype with many counts. The chain carries TRBV6-1 and TRBJ1-4; 10 bases align to TRBD1. V lost 4 bases to trimming and J lost 8 bases; unmatched junction nucleotides: 4. This CDR3 is 14 amino acids long. Germline assignment: CDR1 MNHNS and CDR2 SASEGT. For the CDR3, the DNA is TGTGCCAGCAGTGGACAGGGGGCGACCGAAAAACTGTTTTTT. Translation: CASSGQGATEKLFF.

This clonotype was seen ten or more times. The chain links TRBV9 to TRBJ1-2; D is ambiguous. The CDR3 consists of 14 residues. Trimming took 0 bases from V and 1 from J, leaving 7 bases between them. From germline, CDR1 is SGDLS and CDR2 YYNGEE. For the CDR3, the DNA is TGTGCCAGCAGCGTAGAACCGATTAACTATGGCTACACCTTC. This gives the protein CASSVEPINYGYTF.

V usage is TRBV3-1 and J usage is TRBJ2-5; perhaps TRBD2 as D (5 bases). V was clipped by 3 bases and J by 5 bases, with 13 bases between them. Germline V lookup: CDR1 LGHDT, CDR2 YNNKEL (reference sequence). The CDR3 totals 14 residues. The CDR3 region is CASSHGLAIETQYF. The CDR3 DNA reads as TGTGCCAGCAGCCATGGACTGGCGATTGAGACCCAGTACTTC.

The rearrangement links TRBV29-1 to TRBJ1-3; D ambiguous. CDR1 is SQVTM, CDR2 ANQGSEA, per germline. V shed 3 bases and J shed 3 bases, with 3 bases lying between them. CDR3 length: 11 residues. The CDR3 sequence is CSVDYGNTIYF. As DNA, the CDR3 is TGCAGCGTTGACTATGGAAACACCATATATTTT.

Only a few counts were recorded for this clonotype. The chain recombines TRBV4-3 with TRBJ1-6; tentative D call: TRBD1 (6 bases). CDR1 LGHNA and CDR2 YSLEER come from the germline V gene. The CDR3 runs to 14 residues. The V end was cut by 1 base, the J end by 9 bases, with 10 bases between. The chain's CDR3 is CASSQAGEGSPLHF. The CDR3 DNA follows: TGCGCCAGCAGCCAAGCAGGGGAGGGTTCACCCCTCCACTTT.

This clonotype was seen at least ten times. V and J are TRBV2 and TRBJ1-1; no reliable D call. CDR3 length: 14 amino acids. From germline, CDR1 is SNHLY and CDR2 FYNNEI. V was trimmed by 4 bases and J by 0 bases, leaving 9 bases between them. The CDR3 bases are TGTGCCAGCAGTGGTGTGGTCATGAACACTGAAGCTTTCTTT. Its protein product is CASSGVVMNTEAFF.

This clonotype appeared a few times. Since a much larger clone is just one base distant, this may be a read error. The CDR3 does not close with the conserved phenylalanine or tryptophan, likely indicating a read error. The CDR3 coding sequence is TGTGCCAGCAGTGGACAGGGAAAGGGGACCCAGTACCTC. Protein sequence: CASSGQGKGTQYL. V gene TRBV6-1 combines with J gene TRBJ2-5; 7 nucleotides line up with TRBD1. The CDR3 consists of 13 residues. Trimming took 4 bases from V and 7 from J; bases not matched to a gene: 6. Germline V gives CDR1 MNHNS, CDR2 SASEGT.

In this sample, this clonotype turned up a few times. V gene TRBV6-1 combines with J gene TRBJ1-2; 10 bases align to TRBD1. The CDR3 covers 15 residues. Germline values: CDR1 MNHNS, CDR2 SASEGT. Trimming took 0 bases from V and 5 from J; bases not matched to a gene: 3. The CDR3 reads CASSEAWGQGYGYTF. The CDR3 coding sequence is TGTGCCAGCAGTGAAGCTTGGGGACAGGGGTATGGCTACACCTTC.

Turning to this clonotype: One end of the junction is discordant with germline, which a read error may explain. The chain carries TRBV19 and TRBJ1-1; D is unclear. Germline V lookup: CDR1 LNHDA, CDR2 SQIVND (reference sequence). The CDR3 is made up of 13 amino acids. The CDR3 DNA reads TGTGCCAGTAGTGTTTTGGGGAACGCTGAAGCTTTCTTT. Protein sequence: CASSVLGNAEAFF.

In its sample, this clonotype was seen a few times. This chain uses TRBV19 with TRBJ1-2; possible D gene TRBD1, 5 bases. This CDR3 is 14 amino acids long. V dropped 4 bases and J dropped 4 bases, with 13 bases sitting between them. The germline V gene encodes CDR1 LNHDA and CDR2 SQIVND (reference sequence). CDR3 amino acids: CASSTDRSSYGYTF. The CDR3 DNA is TGTGCCAGTAGTACCGACAGAAGCAGCTATGGCTACACCTTC.

The CDR3 protein is CASSQWDRAHYEQYF. CDR3 in DNA: TGTGCCAGCAGCCAATGGGACAGGGCACACTACGAGCAGTACTTC. V and J are TRBV3-1 and TRBJ2-7; 9 nucleotides agree with TRBD1. The CDR3 extends over 15 amino acids. Germline values: CDR1 LGHDT, CDR2 YNNKEL (reference sequence). V gave up 2 bases and J gave up 3 bases; unmatched junction bases: 5.

This clonotype has ten or more counts. J is TRBJ1-1 and V is TRBV11-2; D gene unclear. Trimming pared 1 base from V and 0 bases from J, leaving 6 bases between. The germline CDR1 and CDR2 sequences are SGHAT and FQNNGV. This CDR3 is built from 14 residues. This CDR3 reads CASSLGSLNTEAFF. CDR3 bases: TGTGCCAGCAGCTTAGGCAGTTTGAACACTGAAGCTTTCTTT.

This clonotype has more than one count but fewer than ten. The chain carries TRBV9 and TRBJ1-1; D remains unclear. Trimming shortened V by 3 bases and J by 1 base, and 10 bases separated the two germline ends. The CDR3 totals 14 residues. Germline CDR1 reads SGDLS; CDR2 reads YYNGEE. In DNA form, the CDR3 reads TGTGCCAGCAGCGCATCCATGCGGAACACTGAAGCTTTCTTT. This codes for CASSASMRNTEAFF.

V gene TRBV6-1 combines with J gene TRBJ2-7; D may be TRBD2 (5 bases). This CDR3 comprises 13 residues. Trimming took off 2 bases at V and 5 bases at J, with 10 bases between the two ends. Germline CDR1 is MNHNS and CDR2 is SASEGT. CDR3 sequence reads: CASSERGPDEQYF. CDR3 DNA sequence: TGTGCCAGCAGTGAAAGAGGGCCGGACGAGCAGTACTTC.

This clonotype appeared many times. The rearrangement uses TRBV12-5 and TRBJ2-2; 9 bases agree with TRBD1. Trimming took 5 bases from V and 4 from J; bases not matched to a gene: 2. Germline-derived CDR1 and CDR2 are LGHNT and FRNRAP. This CDR3 contains 14 residues. CDR3 region: CASGAQGATGELFF. The CDR3 DNA sequence: TGTGCTAGTGGTGCACAGGGGGCCACCGGGGAGCTGTTTTTT.